The 24 T cell receptor beta chains given below trace back to one sample, sequenced in a study of T cell responses to AZD1222 COVID-19 vaccine. Profiled with immunoSEQ multiplex PCR; TCRdb holds only in-frame clones, not every one. This sample has tens of thousands of clones, with about 88% found just once. Specimen: peripheral blood, collected 28 days after the second AZD1222 dose. All receptors come from an adult who received the AZD1222 COVID-19 vaccine.

This rearrangement joins TRBV3-1 (or the pseudogene TRBV3-2) to TRBJ2-5; the match to TRBD2 covers 8 bases. J was trimmed by 7 bases and V by 1 base; bases with no gene match: 14. This CDR3 comprises 17 residues. Germline CDR1 LGHDT, CDR2 YNNKEL (reference sequence). The CDR3 DNA reads as TGTGCCAGCAGCCAAGTGTCGGTAGCGGGGATTGAGGTGACCCAGTACTTC. It encodes CASSQVSVAGIEVTQYF.

This sequence joins TRBV7-3 and TRBJ1-2; 7 bases align to TRBD1. V trimming: 2 bases; J trimming: 8 bases; junction bases outside the gene matches: 5. Per germline, CDR1 SGHTA and CDR2 FQGTGA. The length of the CDR3 is 13 residues. The chain's CDR3 is CASSLDRVGGYTF. The CDR3 nucleotides read TGTGCCAGCAGCTTAGACAGGGTGGGCGGCTACACCTTC.

The chain recombines TRBV18 with TRBJ2-5; the D gene is possibly TRBD1 (5 bases). Trimming took 3 bases from V and 4 from J, leaving 15 bases between them. The CDR3 runs to 15 residues. Looked up from germline, CDR1 is KGHSH and CDR2 is LQKENI. The CDR3 DNA is TGTGCCAGCTCACCGGGGCTGGGTGACGGAGAGACCCAGTACTTC. Translating it yields CASSPGLGDGETQYF.

V usage is TRBV30 and J usage is TRBJ1-1; TRBD1 is a possible D gene (5 bases). This CDR3 comprises 13 residues. V dropped 2 bases and J dropped 4 bases, with 11 bases sitting between them. Looked up from germline, CDR1 is GTSNPN and CDR2 is SVGIG (reference sequence). The CDR3 loop is CAWSRAGGTEAFF. CDR3 DNA sequence: TGTGCCTGGAGTAGGGCCGGGGGCACTGAAGCTTTCTTT.

This clone was seen only once. The V and J genes are TRBV7-3 and TRBJ1-1; a possible D gene is TRBD1 (6 bases). Germline V gene sequence: CDR1 SGHTA, CDR2 FQGTGA. V lost 5 bases, J lost 2 bases, and 9 bases lay in between. The CDR3 covers 13 residues. The CDR3 reads CASSQQGNTEAFF. In DNA, the CDR3 is TGTGCCAGCAGCCAACAGGGTAACACTGAAGCTTTCTTT.

This clone has a handful of counts. The genes are TRBV5-7 and TRBJ1-4; D is undetermined. TRBV5-7 is noted as an ORF with a role that remains uncertain. V was trimmed by 1 base and J by 8 bases, leaving 15 bases between them. This CDR3 is built from 15 residues. This chain's CDR3 is CASSLCQESNEKLFF. The CDR3 DNA follows: TGTGCCAGCAGCTTGTGTCAGGAGTCGAACGAAAAACTGTTTTTT.

V is TRBV27 and J is TRBJ2-1; 8 bases line up with TRBD1. CDR1 is MNHEY and CDR2 is SMNVEV in the germline V gene (reference sequence). With V trimmed by 4 bases and J by 0 bases, 2 bases remained unmatched. The CDR3 is made up of 15 amino acids. CDR3 sequence reads: CASSSTGGSYNEQFF. In nucleotides, the CDR3 is TGTGCCAGCAGTTCTACAGGGGGCTCCTACAATGAGCAGTTCTTC.

V and J are TRBV10-1 and TRBJ2-1; the match to TRBD1 covers 9 bases. Trimming removed 4 bases from V and 2 bases from J; junction bases left unmatched: 3. Germline V gives CDR1 WNHNN, CDR2 SYGVQD (reference sequence). The CDR3 runs 15 residues. The CDR3 bases are TGCGCCAGCAGTGGGGGACAGGGCACCTACAATGAGCAGTTCTTC. Amino acid sequence: CASSGGQGTYNEQFF.

This chain connects TRBV6-5 to TRBJ1-2; 10 positions match TRBD1. Germline CDR1 and CDR2: MNHEY and SVGAGI. The CDR3 spans 15 residues. Trimming removed 8 bases from V and 7 bases from J; junction bases left unmatched: 13. CDR3 DNA sequence: TGTGCCAGCGAGGATTCCGGGACAGGGGTCGTTGGCTACACCTTC. It encodes CASEDSGTGVVGYTF.

This clone was picked up a small number of times. The CDR3 sequence: CASSRGTGRLPGYGYTF. The CDR3 region has the DNA TGTGCCAGTAGCCGAGGCACAGGGAGGTTGCCTGGCTATGGCTACACCTTC. This rearrangement joins TRBV19 to TRBJ1-2, with D perhaps TRBD1 (6 bases). The CDR3 sequence is 17 residues long. Trimming removed 6 bases from V and 4 bases from J, with 24 bases in between. CDR1 and CDR2 from the germline V gene are LNHDA and SQIVND (reference sequence).

This clone was found once. This chain connects TRBV30 to TRBJ1-2, with 7 positions matching TRBD1. The CDR3 contains 13 residues. From germline, CDR1 is GTSNPN and CDR2 SVGIG (reference sequence). Trimming removed 7 bases from V and 4 bases from J; junction bases left unmatched: 9. CDR3 loop: CAYDRVGLYGYTF. The CDR3 DNA reads TGTGCCTACGACAGGGTAGGACTCTATGGCTACACCTTC.

The genes are TRBV18 and TRBJ2-6; D not certain. Trimming shortened V by 0 bases and J by 0 bases, and 9 bases separated the two germline ends. The germline V gene has CDR1 KGHSH and CDR2 LQKENI. The CDR3 is 17 amino acids. CDR3 residues: CASSPPGSYSGANVLTF. The CDR3, as DNA: TGTGCCAGCTCACCACCCGGCAGCTACTCTGGGGCCAACGTCCTGACTTTC. The complete variable domain, with remaining parts taken from reference TRBV18 and TRBJ2-6, reads NAGVMQNPRHLVRRRGQEARLRCSPMKGHSHVYWYRQLPEEGLKFMVYLQKENIIDESGMPKERFSAEFPKEGPSILRIQQVVRGDSAAYFCASSPPGSYSGANVLTFGAGSRLTVL.

The genes are TRBV18 and TRBJ2-2; TRBD1 matches 9 bases. Per germline, CDR1 KGHSH and CDR2 LQKENI. The CDR3 loop spans 16 amino acids. Trimming cost V 4 bases and J 5 bases; bases outside gene matches: 8. DNA of the CDR3: TGTGCCAGCTCACTACCACAGGGGGCCCGAACCGGGGAGCTGTTTTTT. This sequence encodes CASSLPQGARTGELFF. The full variable domain, its missing parts supplied by reference TRBV18 and TRBJ2-2, is NAGVMQNPRHLVRRRGQEARLRCSPMKGHSHVYWYRQLPEEGLKFMVYLQKENIIDESGMPKERFSAEFPKEGPSILRIQQVVRGDSAAYFCASSLPQGARTGELFFGEGSRLTVL.

This chain links TRBV5-1 with TRBJ2-3; a possible D gene is TRBD2 (6 bases). V lost 6 bases to trimming and J lost 2 bases, with 19 bases between them. Germline V CDR1 and CDR2: SGHRS, YFSETQ. The CDR3 is 16 amino acids. The DNA for the CDR3 is TGCGCCAGCACACTGGGACGCGGGGTTGACACAGATACGCAGTATTTT. Its protein is CASTLGRGVDTDTQYF.

The gene calls are TRBV6-5 and TRBJ1-5, with D possibly being TRBD1 (5 bases). The germline V and J ends were trimmed by 7 bases and 7 bases, with 17 bases remaining between them. The CDR3 contains 14 residues. Germline loops: CDR1 MNHEY, CDR2 SVGAGI. The CDR3 DNA follows: TGTGCCAGCATCCGGGACGCGTCAAGGCAGCCCCAGCATTTT. It yields the protein CASIRDASRQPQHF.

This clone has just one count. This chain connects TRBV3-1 (or the pseudogene TRBV3-2) to TRBJ2-1, with a weak D call TRBD2 (6 bases). The CDR3 runs 13 residues. Per germline, CDR1 LGHDT and CDR2 YNNKEL (reference sequence). Trimming pared 2 bases from V and 9 bases from J, leaving 11 bases between. In DNA form, the CDR3 reads TGTGCCAGCAGCCAACTAGTGCGGGGTGAGCAGTTCTTC. Its protein product is CASSQLVRGEQFF.

The gene calls are TRBV6-6 and TRBJ1-2, with D unresolved. Germline CDR1 and CDR2: MNHNY and SVGAGI (reference sequence). V lost 6 bases and J 7 bases, leaving 12 bases between the germline ends. The CDR3 is made up of 12 amino acids. The CDR3 reads CASSRGSGGYTF. Written as DNA, the CDR3 is TGTGCCAGCAGCCGGGGAAGCGGTGGCTACACCTTC.

The genes are TRBV15 and TRBJ2-1; TRBD2 agrees at 11 bases. Germline values: CDR1 LNHNV, CDR2 YYDKDF (reference sequence). V gave up 3 bases and J gave up 4 bases; unmatched junction bases: 8. The CDR3 loop spans 17 amino acids. CDR3 coding DNA: TGTGCCACCAGCAGTGACACTCTAGCGGGGGGTTACAATGAGCAGTTCTTC. Translated, it gives CATSSDTLAGGYNEQFF. Looking up the rest from reference TRBV15 and TRBJ2-1 gives the full variable domain: DAMVIQNPRYQVTQFGKPVTLSCSQTLNHNVMYWYQQKSSQAPKLLFHYYDKDFNNEADTPDNFQSRRPNTSFCFLDIRSPGLGDTAMYLCATSSDTLAGGYNEQFFGPGTRLTVL.

The V gene is TRBV14, the J gene TRBJ1-2; perhaps TRBD1 as D (5 bases). V was clipped by 0 bases and J by 6 bases, with 14 bases between them. Germline V gene sequence: CDR1 SGHDN, CDR2 FVKESK. CDR3 length: 15 residues. For the CDR3, the DNA is TGTGCCAGCAGCCAAGATGGGGGGGGATGGGATGGCTACACCTTC. It yields the protein CASSQDGGGWDGYTF. Full variable domain (remainder filled in from reference TRBV14 and TRBJ1-2): EAGVTQFPSHSVIEKGQTVTLRCDPISGHDNLYWYRRVMGKEIKFLLHFVKESKQDESGMPNNRFLAERTGGTYSTLKVQPAELEDSGVYFCASSQDGGGWDGYTFGSGTRLTVV.

V usage is TRBV7-8 and J usage is TRBJ1-4; D is ambiguous. CDR1 is SGHVS, CDR2 FQNEAQ, per germline. The CDR3 length is 17 residues. Between the trimmed V and J ends, which lost 7 bases and 4 bases, there was a span of 22 bases. The CDR3 is CASTLSGSQGINEKLFF. CDR3 in DNA: TGTGCCAGCACCCTTTCGGGCAGCCAAGGGATTAATGAAAAACTGTTTTTT.

Only a few counts were recorded for this clone. The chain links TRBV5-1 to TRBJ2-2, with 7 bases matching TRBD1. CDR3 length: 15 residues. V lost 4 bases, J lost 2 bases, and 5 bases stayed unmatched. Germline V gene lookup returns CDR1 SGHRS and CDR2 YFSETQ. The chain's CDR3 is CASSAKGANTGELFF. The CDR3 nucleotides read TGCGCCAGCAGCGCCAAGGGGGCCAACACCGGGGAGCTGTTTTTT.

This rearrangement joins TRBV27 to TRBJ2-6; 7 nucleotides match TRBD1. The CDR3 length is 15 residues. V shed 4 bases and J 0 bases; nucleotides not matched to a gene: 0. Germline V lookup: CDR1 MNHEY, CDR2 SMNVEV (reference sequence). This CDR3 reads CASSWTGSGANVLTF. CDR3 coding DNA: TGTGCCAGCAGTTGGACAGGCTCTGGGGCCAACGTCCTGACTTTC.

The gene calls are TRBV12-3 or TRBV12-4 and TRBJ1-1, with D unclear. V dropped 6 bases and J dropped 4 bases, with 12 bases sitting between them. The CDR3 sequence is 13 residues long. This CDR3 reads CASRPGSGTEAFF. The CDR3 DNA reads TGTGCCAGCAGGCCCGGATCCGGCACTGAAGCTTTCTTT.

The chain has TRBV4-1 and TRBJ1-1, with 7 bases lining up with TRBD1. CDR1 is MGHRA, CDR2 YSYEKL, per germline. J lost 5 bases, V lost 2 bases, and 8 bases had no gene match. This CDR3 has 15 amino acids. The CDR3 region is CASSQPGQVGTEAFF. CDR3 nucleotide sequence: TGCGCCAGCAGCCAACCCGGACAGGTGGGAACTGAAGCTTTCTTT.